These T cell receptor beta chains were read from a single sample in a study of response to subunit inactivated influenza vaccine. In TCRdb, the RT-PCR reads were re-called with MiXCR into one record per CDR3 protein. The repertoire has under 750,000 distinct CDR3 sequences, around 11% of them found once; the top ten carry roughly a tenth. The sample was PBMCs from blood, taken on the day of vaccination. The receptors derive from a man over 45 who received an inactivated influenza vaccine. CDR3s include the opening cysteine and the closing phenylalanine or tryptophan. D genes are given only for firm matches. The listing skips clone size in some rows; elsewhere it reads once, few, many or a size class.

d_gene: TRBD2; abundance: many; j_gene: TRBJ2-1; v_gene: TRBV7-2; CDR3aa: CASSLVASGNNEQFF; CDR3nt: TGTGCCAGCAGCTTAGTGGCTAGCGGGAACAATGAGCAGTTCTTC
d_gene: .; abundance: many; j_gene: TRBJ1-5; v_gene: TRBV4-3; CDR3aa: CASSPSMGNQPQHF; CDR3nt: TGCGCCAGCAGCCCAAGCATGGGGAATCAGCCCCAGCATTTT
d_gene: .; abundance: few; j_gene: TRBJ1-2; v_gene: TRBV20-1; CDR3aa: CSARVVNSGRRGYTF; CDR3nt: TGCAGTGCTAGAGTCGTCAATTCGGGGCGCAGGGGCTACACCTTC
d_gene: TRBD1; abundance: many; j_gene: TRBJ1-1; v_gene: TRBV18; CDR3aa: CASSPNGTAPEAFF; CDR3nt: TGTGCCAGCTCACCAAACGGGACAGCCCCTGAAGCTTTCTTT
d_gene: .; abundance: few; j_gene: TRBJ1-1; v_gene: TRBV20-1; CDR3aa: CSVSERGTEAFF; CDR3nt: TGCAGTGTGTCGGAAAGGGGCACTGAAGCTTTCTTT
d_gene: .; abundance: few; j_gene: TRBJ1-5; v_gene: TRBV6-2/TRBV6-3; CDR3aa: CASSYPKAGAVQPQHF; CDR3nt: TGTGCCAGCAGTTACCCCAAAGCAGGGGCGGTTCAGCCCCAGCATTTT
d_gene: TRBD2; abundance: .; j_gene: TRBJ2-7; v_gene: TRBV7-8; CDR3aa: CASSLALRGVNEQYF; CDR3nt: TGTGCCAGCAGCTTAGCGTTGCGGGGGGTTAACGAGCAGTACTTC
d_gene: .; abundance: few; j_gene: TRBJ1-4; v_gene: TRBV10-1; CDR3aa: CASSEGVNEKLFF; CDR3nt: TGCGCCAGCAGTGAAGGTGTAAATGAAAAACTGTTTTTT
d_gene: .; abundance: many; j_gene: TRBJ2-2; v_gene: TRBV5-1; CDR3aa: CASSPAGRELFF; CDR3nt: TGCGCCAGCAGCCCCGCCGGCCGGGAGCTGTTTTTT
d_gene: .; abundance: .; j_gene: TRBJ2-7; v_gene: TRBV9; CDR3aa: CASSVGPSDSYEQYF; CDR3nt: TGTGCCAGCAGCGTAGGTCCTAGCGATTCCTACGAGCAGTACTTC
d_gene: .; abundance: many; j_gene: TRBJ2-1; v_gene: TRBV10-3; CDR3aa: CAIRIGPHNEQFF; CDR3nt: TGTGCCATCCGAATCGGGCCCCACAATGAGCAGTTCTTC
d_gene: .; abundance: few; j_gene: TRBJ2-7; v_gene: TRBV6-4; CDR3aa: CASSADEQYF; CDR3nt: TGTGCCAGCAGCGCTGACGAGCAGTACTTC
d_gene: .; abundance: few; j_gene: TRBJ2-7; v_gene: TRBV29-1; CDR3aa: CSVKGSSYEQYF; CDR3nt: TGCAGCGTTAAGGGGAGCTCCTACGAGCAGTACTTC
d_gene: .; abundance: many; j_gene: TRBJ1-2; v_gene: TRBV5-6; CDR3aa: CASNRGGAPYYGYTF; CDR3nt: TGTGCCAGCAACCGAGGGGGTGCCCCCTACTATGGCTACACCTTC
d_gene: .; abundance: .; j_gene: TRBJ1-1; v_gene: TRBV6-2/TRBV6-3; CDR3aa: CASSYWGNTEAFF; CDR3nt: TGTGCCAGCAGTTACTGGGGGAACACTGAAGCTTTCTTT
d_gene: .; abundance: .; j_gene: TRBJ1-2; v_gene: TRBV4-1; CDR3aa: CASSQDLWGARTFNGYTF; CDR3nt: TGCGCCAGCAGCCAAGATCTCTGGGGCGCGCGGACCTTCAATGGCTACACCTTC
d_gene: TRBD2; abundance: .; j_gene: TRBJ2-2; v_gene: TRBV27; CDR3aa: CASSGLAVNTGELFF; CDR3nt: TGTGCCAGCTCTGGACTAGCGGTAAACACCGGGGAGCTGTTTTTT